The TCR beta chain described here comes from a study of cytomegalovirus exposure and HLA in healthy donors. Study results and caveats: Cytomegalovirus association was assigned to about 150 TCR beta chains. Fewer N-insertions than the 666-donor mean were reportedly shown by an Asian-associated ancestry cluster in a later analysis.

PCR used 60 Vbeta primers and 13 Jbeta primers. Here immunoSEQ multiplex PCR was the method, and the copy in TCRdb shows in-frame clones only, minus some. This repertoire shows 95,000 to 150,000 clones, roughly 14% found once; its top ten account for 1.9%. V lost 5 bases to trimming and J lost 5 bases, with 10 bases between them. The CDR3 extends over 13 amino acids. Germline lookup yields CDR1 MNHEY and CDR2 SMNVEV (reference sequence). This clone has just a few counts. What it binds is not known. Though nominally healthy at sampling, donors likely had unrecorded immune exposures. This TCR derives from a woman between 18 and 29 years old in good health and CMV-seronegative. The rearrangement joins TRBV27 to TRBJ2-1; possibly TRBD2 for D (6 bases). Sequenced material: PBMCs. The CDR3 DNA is TGTGCCAGCAGTCCGGGGAGGAACAATGAGCAGTTCTTC. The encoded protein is CASSPGRNNEQFF.